The clone carrying this T cell receptor (beta chain) qualifies as medium-sized (0.01 to 0.1%). CDR1 is MNHEY and CDR2 is SMNVEV in the germline V gene (reference sequence). The CDR3 spans 15 residues. The V end was cut by 1 base, the J end by 8 bases, with 15 bases between. This sample was taken from a study of blood T cell repertoires in COVID-19. Across the study: The United States, Italy and Spain provided the acute and convalescent COVID-19 samples. PBMCs, B-cell-depleted T cells, or T cells provided the cDNA or gDNA that made up the material.

How the authors handled the data: Amplification of reference gene primers was used by the study to estimate nucleated cell counts. TCRdb's copy holds only in-frame clones and misses some; the assay was immunoSEQ multiplex PCR. V, J and clone size are those of that table, while D and trimming were read from the DNA. The data contain tens of thousands of clones, 83% of them singletons. This chain connects TRBV27 to TRBJ2-1, with a tentative D call TRBD2 (6 bases). Source material: peripheral blood. This TCR was sampled from a man aged 45-65 years with active COVID-19. CDR3 in amino acids: CASSLFGGPADEQFF. The DNA for the CDR3 is TGTGCCAGCAGTTTATTCGGAGGGCCAGCCGATGAGCAGTTCTTC.